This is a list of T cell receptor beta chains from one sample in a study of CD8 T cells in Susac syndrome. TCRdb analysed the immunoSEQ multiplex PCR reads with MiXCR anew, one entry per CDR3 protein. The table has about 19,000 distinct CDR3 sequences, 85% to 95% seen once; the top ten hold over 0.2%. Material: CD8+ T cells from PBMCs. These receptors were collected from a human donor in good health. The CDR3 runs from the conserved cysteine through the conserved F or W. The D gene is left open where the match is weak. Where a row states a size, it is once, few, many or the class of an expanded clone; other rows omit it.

CDR3: CASSQDRREKNEQFF
DNA: TGCGCCAGCAGCCAAGATCGGCGGGAGAAGAATGAGCAGTTCTTC
size: NA
V: TRBV4-3
J: TRBJ2-1
D: TRBD2

CDR3: CSAFSDRDYNSPLHF
DNA: TGCAGTGCCTTTTCGGACAGGGATTATAATTCACCCCTCCACTTT
size: NA
V: TRBV20-1
J: TRBJ1-6
D: TRBD1

CDR3: CASTNVEGDRDTQYF
DNA: TGTGCCAGCACCAATGTGGAGGGAGATCGAGATACGCAGTATTTT
size: NA
V: TRBV12-3/TRBV12-4
J: TRBJ2-3
D: NA

CDR3: CASSSHTLTAYAETIRGDNEQFF
DNA: TGTGCCAGCAGCTCTCATACCTTAACCGCGTATGCTGAAACTATCCGGGGTGACAATGAGCAGTTCTTC
size: NA
V: TRBV14
J: TRBJ2-1
D: NA

CDR3: CSVRGLEETQYF
DNA: TGCAGCGTCAGGGGGCTTGAGGAGACCCAGTACTTC
size: NA
V: TRBV29-1
J: TRBJ2-5
D: TRBD1

CDR3: CASSEVGSNQPQHF
DNA: TGTGCCAGCAGTGAGGTCGGGAGCAATCAGCCCCAGCATTTT
size: NA
V: TRBV2
J: TRBJ1-5
D: NA

CDR3: CASSLVGRYNEQFF
DNA: TGCGCCAGCAGCTTGGTTGGCCGCTACAATGAGCAGTTCTTC
size: NA
V: TRBV5-1
J: TRBJ2-1
D: NA

CDR3: CATSTWTTDVPGELFF
DNA: TGTGCCACCAGCACCTGGACTACCGATGTGCCCGGGGAGCTGTTTTTT
size: NA
V: TRBV15
J: TRBJ2-2
D: NA

CDR3: CASSPRTGYEISGANVLTF
DNA: TGTGCCAGCAGTCCAAGGACGGGCTACGAAATCTCTGGGGCCAACGTCCTGACTTTC
size: once
V: TRBV27
J: TRBJ2-6
D: NA

CDR3: CASSPIMGGVGRYQETQYF
DNA: TGTGCCAGCAGTCCAATTATGGGGGGGGTAGGCCGATACCAAGAGACCCAGTACTTC
size: NA
V: TRBV28
J: TRBJ2-5
D: TRBD2

CDR3: CASSFQRTTDTQYF
DNA: TGTGCCAGCAGTTTCCAGAGAACCACAGATACGCAGTATTTT
size: NA
V: TRBV12-3/TRBV12-4
J: TRBJ2-3
D: NA